These 26 T cell receptor beta chains share one sample of origin, sequenced in a study of PD-L1 blockade in urothelial cancer. Assay used: immunoSEQ multiplex PCR; TCRdb lists only in-frame clones, some missing. Here the sample spans about 120,000 clones, around nine tenths being singletons. Indicated time point: peripheral blood 6 weeks after treatment start. Source: PBMCs, taken around atezolizumab (anti-PD-L1) treatment. The receptors come from a man between 60 and 70 years old with urothelial cancer.

The rearrangement uses TRBV28 and TRBJ1-2; the D is unclear. Trimming left V 6 bases short and J 1 base short, with 15 bases between. This CDR3 comprises 15 residues. Germline CDR1 MDHEN, CDR2 SYDVKM. The CDR3 loop is CASSIGGKDNYGYTF. The DNA for the CDR3 is TGTGCCAGCAGCATCGGCGGAAAAGATAACTATGGCTACACCTTC.

V usage is TRBV2 and J usage is TRBJ1-5; D possibly corresponds to TRBD1 (6 bases). The CDR3 spans 12 residues. Germline V lookup: CDR1 SNHLY, CDR2 FYNNEI. Trimming stripped 6 bases from V and 5 bases from J, with 8 bases between. CDR3 residues: CASRTGYQPQHF. The CDR3 region has the DNA TGTGCCAGCAGGACAGGATATCAGCCCCAGCATTTT.

The CDR3: CASSLGNSGRGLQDEQFF. In DNA, the CDR3 is TGTGCCAGCAGTTTGGGAAATAGCGGGAGGGGCCTACAGGATGAGCAGTTCTTC. This chain joins TRBV27 and TRBJ2-1, with TRBD2 matching 11 bases. This CDR3 has 18 residues. Germline assignment: CDR1 MNHEY and CDR2 SMNVEV (reference sequence). V was clipped by 3 bases and J by 8 bases; unmatched bases: 15.

This chain uses TRBV6-5 with TRBJ2-7; 7 positions agree with TRBD2. In germline, CDR1 is MNHEY, CDR2 SVGAGI. V was pared by 5 bases and J by 3 bases, with 4 bases of the junction left unmatched. The CDR3 consists of 13 residues. CDR3 nucleotides: TGTGCCAGCAGTCAGGGAGGGATCTACGAGCAGTACTTC. Translation gives CASSQGGIYEQYF.

This sequence joins TRBV18 and TRBJ1-1, with D tentatively TRBD1 (5 bases). This CDR3 region has 15 residues. Germline loops: CDR1 KGHSH, CDR2 LQKENI. The V end was cut by 1 base, the J end by 4 bases, with 13 bases between. DNA of the CDR3: TGTGCCAGCTCACCACTTGGGGGGGAGGGCACTGAAGCTTTCTTT. Translation gives CASSPLGGEGTEAFF.

The chain combines TRBV19 with TRBJ2-3, with 7 bases matching TRBD1. The CDR3 is 15 amino acids. The germline gives CDR1 LNHDA, CDR2 SQIVND (reference sequence). The V and J ends lost 5 bases and 2 bases, in that order; junction bases with no gene match: 7. In DNA form, the CDR3 reads TGTGCCAGTAGTCAGACAGGGTACTCCACAGATACGCAGTATTTT. It is translated as CASSQTGYSTDTQYF.

The V call is TRBV28, the J call TRBJ1-2; the match to TRBD1 covers 11 bases. Germline assignment: CDR1 MDHEN and CDR2 SYDVKM. The ends lost 5 bases at V and 1 base at J; junction bases unmatched: 6. The CDR3 runs 16 residues. CDR3 amino acids: CASSLPGTGGNYGYTF. The CDR3 DNA follows: TGTGCCAGCAGTCTACCCGGGACAGGGGGTAACTATGGCTACACCTTC.

This clone was counted once. V gene TRBV29-1 combines with J gene TRBJ2-7; D possibly corresponds to TRBD2 (5 bases). The CDR3 extends over 14 amino acids. Looked up from germline, CDR1 is SQVTM and CDR2 is ANQGSEA. V lost 7 bases and J 2 bases, leaving 18 bases between the germline ends. In DNA form, the CDR3 reads TGCAGCGCCACGCCAGCGGAGAATACCTACGAGCAGTACTTC. It codes for CSATPAENTYEQYF.

This clone has more than one count but fewer than ten. One end of the junction is discordant with germline, which a read error may explain. The chain combines TRBV5-1 with TRBJ2-3; D possibly corresponds to TRBD1 (5 bases). CDR1 and CDR2 (germline): SGHRS, YFSETQ. The CDR3 runs to 14 residues. The CDR3 sequence is CASSLDQGTDTQYF. The CDR3 DNA sequence: TGCGCCAGCAGCTTGGACCAGGGCACCGATACGCAGTATTTT.

The rearrangement links TRBV5-1 to TRBJ2-3; tentative D call: TRBD1 (6 bases). Germline CDR1 is SGHRS and CDR2 is YFSETQ. The CDR3 has 15 amino acids. V dropped 0 bases and J dropped 3 bases, with 11 bases sitting between them. This CDR3 is CASSLGQEVTDTQYF. The CDR3 DNA is TGCGCCAGCAGCTTGGGACAGGAGGTTACAGATACGCAGTATTTT.

This clone has a single count. This rearrangement joins TRBV28 to TRBJ1-4, with D maybe TRBD1 (5 bases). The CDR3 length is 13 residues. Between the trimmed V and J ends, which lost 2 bases and 5 bases, there was a span of 6 bases. CDR1 and CDR2 (germline): MDHEN, SYDVKM. The CDR3 sequence is CASSLPGNEKLFF. The CDR3 DNA is TGTGCCAGCAGTTTACCAGGGAATGAAAAACTGTTTTTT.

V usage is TRBV10-3 and J usage is TRBJ2-5; tentative D call: TRBD1 (6 bases). Germline CDR1 is ENHRY and CDR2 is SYGVKD. The CDR3 contains 14 residues. The germline V and J ends were trimmed by 4 bases and 1 base, with 10 bases remaining between them. CDR3 DNA: TGTGCCATCAGTGCGTCGACAGGCCAAGAGACCCAGTACTTC. Protein product: CAISASTGQETQYF.

The V and J genes are TRBV19 and TRBJ1-3; D ambiguous. The CDR3 has 15 amino acids. Trimming removed 7 bases at V and 0 bases at J, with 13 bases between. CDR1 LNHDA and CDR2 SQIVND come from the germline V gene (reference sequence). Here the CDR3 reads CASKEIRDSGNTIYF. The CDR3 DNA sequence: TGTGCCAGTAAGGAGATCCGGGACTCTGGAAACACCATATATTTT.

This clone was detected only once. The chain is built from TRBV9 and TRBJ2-2; 9 bases align to TRBD1. V trimming: 3 bases; J trimming: 6 bases; junction bases outside the gene matches: 9. The CDR3 is 16 residues long. Germline V CDR1 and CDR2: SGDLS, YYNGEE. The CDR3 loop reads CASSARTGVGSGELFF. CDR3 nucleotide sequence: TGTGCCAGCAGCGCTCGGACAGGGGTTGGATCCGGGGAGCTGTTTTTT.

This rearrangement joins TRBV19 to TRBJ1-2; 7 bases align to TRBD1. V trimming: 7 bases; J trimming: 3 bases; junction bases outside the gene matches: 8. Germline CDR1 and CDR2: LNHDA and SQIVND (reference sequence). The CDR3 is 14 residues long. CDR3 DNA sequence: TGTGCCAGTACCCAGGGGGGACGAGACTATGGCTACACCTTC. Its translation: CASTQGGRDYGYTF.

The genes are TRBV11-3 and TRBJ2-5; 8 positions agree with TRBD2. The V and J ends lost 2 bases and 2 bases, in that order; junction bases with no gene match: 7. CDR1 is SGHNT, CDR2 YENEEA, per germline. The CDR3 is 16 residues long. Here the CDR3 reads CASSLSSGSKQETQYF. The CDR3 region has the DNA TGTGCCAGCAGCTTATCTAGCGGGTCAAAGCAAGAGACCCAGTACTTC.

This chain joins TRBV7-3 and TRBJ2-3; 9 positions match TRBD2. The germline gives CDR1 SGHTA, CDR2 FQGTGA. V shed 2 bases, J shed 0 bases, and the junction held 9 bases outside the gene matches. The CDR3 loop spans 18 amino acids. DNA for the CDR3: TGTGCCAGCAGCTTAGCGGTAGCGGGGGATTCTAGCACAGATACGCAGTATTTT. Its translation is CASSLAVAGDSSTDTQYF.

The V and J genes are TRBV2 and TRBJ1-1; 7 bases fit TRBD1. The CDR3 runs to 13 residues. Looked up from germline, CDR1 is SNHLY and CDR2 is FYNNEI. The junction had 1 base not matched to a gene; V was cut back by 6 bases and J by 0 bases. CDR3 DNA: TGTGCCAGCAGGGGACAGTTGAACACTGAAGCTTTCTTT. Its protein is CASRGQLNTEAFF.

V and J are TRBV27 and TRBJ2-2, with a weak D call TRBD2 (6 bases). Deletions cut 7 bases from V and 1 base from J, with 13 bases between. The CDR3 covers 15 residues. Germline CDR1 is MNHEY and CDR2 is SMNVEV (reference sequence). The CDR3 sequence: CASTWGLGNTGELFF. CDR3 coding DNA: TGTGCCAGCACCTGGGGACTGGGGAACACCGGGGAGCTGTTTTTT.

The chain joins TRBV28 to TRBJ1-5; no reliable D call. This CDR3 is built from 15 residues. Germline V gene data show CDR1 as MDHEN and CDR2 as SYDVKM. With 5 bases removed from V and 3 bases from J, the gap between germline ends came to 14 bases. CDR3 sequence reads: CASSSVPTTNQPQHF. The CDR3 nucleotides are TGTGCCAGCAGTAGCGTCCCCACCACCAATCAGCCCCAGCATTTT.

V and J are TRBV18 and TRBJ1-3, with D perhaps matching TRBD1 (5 bases). The CDR3 sequence is 14 residues long. Trimming took 3 bases from V and 3 from J, leaving 9 bases between them. The germline V gene encodes CDR1 KGHSH and CDR2 LQKENI. CDR3 bases: TGTGCCAGCTCACCGGAGGGGTATGGAAACACCATATATTTT. It encodes CASSPEGYGNTIYF.

The chain joins TRBV28 to TRBJ1-2; a weak D match, TRBD1 (6 bases). Germline loops: CDR1 MDHEN, CDR2 SYDVKM. V gave up 5 bases and J gave up 4 bases, with 26 bases separating them. The CDR3 sequence is 18 residues long. CDR3 coding DNA: TGTGCCAGCAGTGGAGACCCCGGGACAACCGAAAACTTCTATGGCTACACCTTC. Amino acid sequence: CASSGDPGTTENFYGYTF.

This chain links TRBV7-2 with TRBJ2-7; 7 bases match TRBD1. Germline lookup yields CDR1 SGHTA and CDR2 FQGNSA. V trimming: 5 bases; J trimming: 6 bases; junction bases outside the gene matches: 13. The CDR3 runs to 15 residues. The CDR3 DNA reads as TGTGCCAGCAGCCCCGTCGGACAGGTTTCAGGCGAGCAGTACTTC. Translated, it gives CASSPVGQVSGEQYF. Based on the CDR3 plus reference TRBV7-2 and TRBJ2-7, the full variable domain is GAGVSQSPSNKVTEKGKDVELRCDPISGHTALYWYRQSLGQGLEFLIYFQGNSAPDKSGLPSDRFSAERTGGSVSTLTIQRTQQEDSAVYLCASSPVGQVSGEQYFGPGTRLTVT.

The rearrangement links TRBV11-2 to TRBJ2-6; 8 bases match TRBD1. CDR3 length: 17 amino acids. Trimming took 1 base from V and 4 from J; bases not matched to a gene: 6. The germline V gene encodes CDR1 SGHAT and CDR2 FQNNGV. The CDR3 protein is CASSLVTGGSGANVLTF. Here the CDR3 DNA reads TGTGCCAGCAGCTTAGTCACAGGGGGTTCCGGGGCCAACGTCCTGACTTTC.

The V and J genes are TRBV7-2 and TRBJ2-1; D call uncertain. V lost 5 bases to trimming and J lost 8 bases, with 10 bases between them. The germline gives CDR1 SGHTA, CDR2 FQGNSA. The CDR3 runs 12 residues. The CDR3 DNA sequence: TGTGCCAGCAGCGACTTTTTCGATGAGCAGTTCTTC. Amino acids: CASSDFFDEQFF.

The chain couples TRBV5-1 to TRBJ2-3; D is perhaps TRBD2 (5 bases). Germline V gene sequence: CDR1 SGHRS, CDR2 YFSETQ. Trimming left V 5 bases short and J 6 bases short, with 10 bases between. The CDR3 extends over 12 amino acids. The CDR3, as DNA: TGCGCCAGCAGGCCGACGGGGGATACGCAGTATTTT. Translated, it gives CASRPTGDTQYF.